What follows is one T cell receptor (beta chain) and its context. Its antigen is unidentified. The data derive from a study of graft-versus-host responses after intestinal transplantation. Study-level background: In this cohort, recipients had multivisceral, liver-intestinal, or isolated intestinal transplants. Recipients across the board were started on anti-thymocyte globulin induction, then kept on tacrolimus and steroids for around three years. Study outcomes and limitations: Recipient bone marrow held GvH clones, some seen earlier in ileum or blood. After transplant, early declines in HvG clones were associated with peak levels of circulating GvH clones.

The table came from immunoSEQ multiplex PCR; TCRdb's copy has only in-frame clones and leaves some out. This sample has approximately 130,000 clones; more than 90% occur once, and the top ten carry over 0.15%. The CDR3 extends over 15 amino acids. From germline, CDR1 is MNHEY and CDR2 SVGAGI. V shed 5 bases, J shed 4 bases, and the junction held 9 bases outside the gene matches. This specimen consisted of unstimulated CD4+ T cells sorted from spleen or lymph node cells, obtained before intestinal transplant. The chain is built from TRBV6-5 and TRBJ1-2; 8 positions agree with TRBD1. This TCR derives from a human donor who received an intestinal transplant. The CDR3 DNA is TGTGCCAGCAGTAGCTTAGCAGGGGGCAGCTATGGCTACACCTTC. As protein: CASSSLAGGSYGYTF.